Listed below are T cell receptor beta chains from one sample, sequenced in a study of cytomegalovirus exposure and HLA in healthy donors. TCRdb's table, derived via immunoSEQ multiplex PCR, lists solely in-frame clones and lacks some. The sample has 140,000 or so clones; about four fifths are singletons. The sequenced sample was PBMCs. These receptors came from a woman between 40 and 50 years old in good health and CMV-seropositive. CDR3s include the opening cysteine and the closing phenylalanine or tryptophan. Fields, in order: J gene, clone size, V gene, D gene, CDR3 DNA, CDR3 protein. The D gene is left open where the match is weak. The size entry is marked missing in some rows and otherwise reads once, few, many or a size class.

TRBJ2-7 NA TRBV28 NA TGTGCCAGTGCCCTGGGAGGCGGGACCTACGAGCAGTACTTC CASALGGGTYEQYF
TRBJ2-7 NA TRBV5-1 TRBD2 TGCGCCAGTAGGAATAGCGGGGCCTACGAGCAGTACTTC CASRNSGAYEQYF
TRBJ1-4 NA TRBV4-1 TRBD1 TGCGCCAGCAGCCAGGTCAGGGGGCAGCTAAATGAAAAACTGTTTTTT CASSQVRGQLNEKLFF
TRBJ1-4 NA TRBV18 TRBD1 TGTGCCAGCTCACCCCGCCTCCTGACAGGGCCCACAACTAATGAAAAACTGTTTTTT CASSPRLLTGPTTNEKLFF
TRBJ2-2 NA TRBV19 NA TGTGCCAGTAGTATAAAGGCAGGGACCGGGGAGCTGTTTTTT CASSIKAGTGELFF
TRBJ2-5 NA TRBV27 TRBD2 TGTGCCAGCAGAACCCCTAGCGGGGGCCAAGAGACCCAGTACTTC CASRTPSGGQETQYF
TRBJ1-2 NA TRBV9 NA TGTGCCAGCAGCGTAGATGGCTCAGCTAACTATGGCTACACCTTC CASSVDGSANYGYTF
TRBJ1-1 NA TRBV30 NA TGTGCCTGGAGCGCGGGGGGAAACACTGAAGCTTTCTTT CAWSAGGNTEAFF
TRBJ1-1 NA TRBV5-1 NA TGCGCCAGCAGCTTGGCGGGGGACTTGAACACTGAAGCTTTCTTT CASSLAGDLNTEAFF
TRBJ2-6 once TRBV18 NA TGTGCCAGCTCACCTACTGCCTCTGGGGCCAACGTCCTGACTTTC CASSPTASGANVLTF
TRBJ1-1 NA TRBV7-9 NA TGTGCCAGCAGCTCCGCCCGGTTGGGGGCAGGGACTGAAGCTTTCTTT CASSSARLGAGTEAFF
TRBJ2-5 NA TRBV18 TRBD2 TGTGCCAGCTCACCACTGGGGGGGGAGACCCAGTACTTC CASSPLGGETQYF
TRBJ2-5 NA TRBV29-1 TRBD2 TGCAGCGTTCTACGCGGGACTAACTACTACCAAGAGACCCAGTACTTC CSVLRGTNYYQETQYF
TRBJ1-5 NA TRBV6-1 NA TGTGCCAGCAGTGAGCTGGCGCGGGGAGGTGATCAGCCCCAGCATTTT CASSELARGGDQPQHF
TRBJ2-7 NA TRBV12-5 TRBD1 TGTCCCAACGTTTGGAGAGGACAGGCGTCCTACGAGCAGTACTTC CPNVWRGQASYEQYF
TRBJ2-3 NA TRBV7-6 TRBD1 TGTGCCAGCAGCCAAACATCCCGGACAGGGGTTTGGCCAGATACGCAGTATTTT CASSQTSRTGVWPDTQYF
TRBJ2-1 NA TRBV7-9 NA TGTGCCAGCAGCTCTGAGGTCAATGAGCAGTTCTTC CASSSEVNEQFF
TRBJ2-4 NA TRBV23-1 NA TGCGCCAGCAGTCAATCGCGGCAGGGCCCGAAGGACAAAAACATTCAGTACTTC CASSQSRQGPKDKNIQYF
TRBJ2-5 NA TRBV21-1 NA TGTGCCAGCAGCAAATTCGGGCAGTTAGCGGGTGAAAAGGGGGAGACCCAGTACTTC CASSKFGQLAGEKGETQYF
TRBJ2-1 NA TRBV30 NA TGTGCCTGGAGTGTGTCGGGATTTTGGAATGAGCAGTTCTTC CAWSVSGFWNEQFF